These 11 T cell receptor beta chains were sequenced from one sample in a study of T cell responses to AZD1222 COVID-19 vaccine. The method was immunoSEQ multiplex PCR; TCRdb's version includes in-frame clones alone and lacks a portion of them. The sample includes some 120,000 clones, approximately 85% seen only once; the top ten take 3% to 4.5%. The sample was peripheral blood, taken on day 0 of MenACWY control vaccination. These receptors originate from an adult in good health.

V usage is TRBV24-1 and J usage is TRBJ1-5; no clear D gene. This CDR3 comprises 12 residues. The ends were cut back, 9 bases at V and 2 bases at J, with 7 bases in the middle. Germline V gene lookup returns CDR1 KGHDR and CDR2 SFDVKD. CDR3 in amino acids: CATALGNQPQHF. The CDR3 nucleotides read TGTGCCACCGCGCTGGGCAATCAGCCCCAGCATTTT.

V and J are TRBV7-2 and TRBJ2-7; weak D call: TRBD1 (7 bases). Germline values: CDR1 SGHTA, CDR2 FQGNSA. Trimming took 2 bases from V and 2 from J, leaving 13 bases between them. The CDR3 runs to 15 residues. The CDR3: CASSLSAGQPYEQYF. The CDR3 DNA sequence: TGTGCCAGCAGCTTAAGCGCGGGACAGCCCTACGAGCAGTACTTC.

The chain is built from TRBV9 and TRBJ1-3, with D hard to call. The V gene lost 4 bases and the J gene lost 0 bases, with 11 bases spanning the gap. The CDR3 totals 15 residues. The V gene's germline CDR1 is SGDLS and CDR2 YYNGEE. CDR3 in DNA: TGTGCCAGCAGCCCTAGGACGGACTCTGGAAACACCATATATTTT. Its translation: CASSPRTDSGNTIYF.

The chain has TRBV5-1 and TRBJ2-2; D possibly corresponds to TRBD1 (6 bases). This CDR3 region has 15 residues. Between the trimmed V and J ends, which lost 2 bases and 6 bases, there was a span of 14 bases. Germline V gene data show CDR1 as SGHRS and CDR2 as YFSETQ. The DNA for the CDR3 is TGCGCCAGCAGCTTAGGACAGAAAATGGCCGGGGAGCTGTTTTTT. Residues: CASSLGQKMAGELFF.

The chain uses TRBV10-3 and TRBJ1-2; tentative D call: TRBD1 (5 bases). CDR1 and CDR2 (germline): ENHRY, SYGVKD. This CDR3 has 13 residues. The V gene lost 1 base and the J gene lost 6 bases, with 9 bases spanning the gap. The CDR3, as DNA: TGTGCCATCAGTGAGTACGACAGACATGGCTACACCTTC. Protein sequence: CAISEYDRHGYTF.

The chain carries TRBV2 and TRBJ1-4; D uncertain. Germline V gene sequence: CDR1 SNHLY, CDR2 FYNNEI. The CDR3 totals 17 residues. With 3 bases removed from V and 7 bases from J, the gap between germline ends came to 21 bases. CDR3 sequence: CASSDVRRTAPFEKLFF. The CDR3 DNA sequence: TGTGCCAGCAGTGACGTACGGCGGACCGCGCCGTTTGAAAAACTGTTTTTT.

The chain uses TRBV4-3 and TRBJ2-3; 10 bases fit TRBD2. Losses at the gene ends were 4 bases for V and 5 bases for J; bases not matched to a gene: 6. The CDR3 length is 15 residues. CDR1 LGHNA and CDR2 YSLEER come from the germline V gene. This chain's CDR3 is CASSPLAGGGDTQYF. CDR3 coding DNA: TGCGCCAGCAGCCCGTTAGCGGGGGGAGGAGATACGCAGTATTTT.

The chain has TRBV27 and TRBJ2-5; D possibly matches TRBD1 or TRBD2 (5 bases each). The CDR3 length is 13 residues. V lost 5 bases, J lost 3 bases, and 10 bases lay in between. CDR1 and CDR2 from the germline V gene are MNHEY and SMNVEV (reference sequence). The CDR3 DNA reads as TGTGCCAGCAGTAACCGGGGCAAAGAGACCCAGTACTTC. It yields the protein CASSNRGKETQYF.

The genes are TRBV7-3 and TRBJ2-2; D not resolved. V lost 2 bases, J lost 1 base, and 5 bases lay in between. The germline V gene encodes CDR1 SGHTA and CDR2 FQGTGA. The CDR3 covers 14 residues. The CDR3 loop is CASSLYGNTGELFF. As DNA, the CDR3 is TGTGCCAGCAGCTTATACGGGAACACCGGGGAGCTGTTTTTT.

V and J are TRBV5-4 and TRBJ2-5, with D possibly TRBD1 on 7 matching bases. In germline, CDR1 is SGHNT, CDR2 YYREEE (reference sequence). The CDR3 has 16 residues. Trimming took off 3 bases at V and 5 bases at J, with 20 bases between the two ends. The CDR3 nucleotides read TGTGCCAGCAGCTGGGGCGGGACAGTGGCCGGGGAGACCCAGTACTTC. Its translation: CASSWGGTVAGETQYF.

Regarding this clone: This likely traces to a read error, being one base from a far larger clone. J is TRBJ2-5 and V is TRBV7-9; D remains unclear. The CDR3 is made up of 11 amino acids. V was cut by 1 base and J by 4 bases, with 1 base left in between. Germline V gene lookup returns CDR1 SEHNR and CDR2 FQNEAQ (reference sequence). In nucleotides, the CDR3 is TGTGCCAGCAGCTTAGTAGAGACCCAGTACTTC. It is translated as CASSLVETQYF. The variable domain in full, completed from reference TRBV7-9 and TRBJ2-5, reads DTGVSQNPRHKITKRGQNVTFRCDPISEHNRLYWYRQTLGQGPEFLTYFQNEAQLEKSRLLSDRFSAERPKGSFSTLEIQRTEQGDSAMYLCASSLVETQYFGPGTRLLVL.